This TCR beta chain was sequenced for a study of T cell responses to AZD1222 COVID-19 vaccine. Points from the study as a whole: Following two doses of AZD1222, Spike-specific TCR breadth and depth rose. It was only a handful of AZD1222 recipients who were seropositive at baseline.

Comment on this clone: Antigen specificity is unknown.

Looked up from germline, CDR1 is SEHNR and CDR2 is FQNEAQ (reference sequence). The CDR3 covers 11 residues. The assay was immunoSEQ multiplex PCR, and TCRdb's table has in-frame clones only and misses some. The sample includes tens of thousands of clones, roughly nine tenths seen only once; the top ten take 2.4%. This clonotype was sampled from an adult in good health. This rearrangement joins TRBV7-9 to TRBJ2-4, with D maybe TRBD2 (5 bases). The J call could be wrong; TRBJ2-5 is a better fit for the DNA end. The sequencing here drew on peripheral blood, taken on day 0 of AZD1222 vaccination. CDR3 nucleotide sequence: TGTGCCAGCAGCTCCCTAGCGACCCAGTACTTC. Translation: CASSSLATQYF.